The clone carrying this T cell receptor beta chain was recorded a few times. Its antigen is not known. TCRdb used MiXCR to reprocess the 5' RACE reads, holding one entry per CDR3 protein. The sample contains about 57,000 distinct CDR3 sequences, 12% of which appear only once. The sample comes from a study of T-cell memory formation after mild COVID-19. About the research overall: Largely, the TCR clusters proved donor specific. Study-wide findings and caveats: CD4+ clones that contracted lay mainly in CM and EM; CD8+ ones lay in EMRA. Clones that shrank (day 15 to 85) were balanced CD4/CD8, whereas later expanders leaned CD4+. A subset of responding clones appeared in pre-infection memory, suggesting cross-reactive memory joined.

The length of the CDR3 is 14 residues. CDR1 is MNHEY and CDR2 is SVGEGT in the germline V gene. The junction had 4 bases not matched to a gene; V was cut back by 4 bases and J by 6 bases. This sequence was found in a man younger than 35 who had mild COVID-19 (a few samples of this study predate the infection). Cell type and time point are not known. This rearrangement joins TRBV6-2 or TRBV6-3 to TRBJ2-1; the match to TRBD2 covers 9 bases. The sequencing input was PBMCs or a T cell subset sorted from them (not recorded which). In nucleotides, the CDR3 is TGTGCCAGCAGTTGGGCGGGGGGGACCAATGAGCAGTTCTTC. This codes for CASSWAGGTNEQFF.